One sample yielded the 7 T cell receptor beta chains listed below, sequenced in a study of T cell changes during pregnancy in multiple sclerosis. Data came from immunoSEQ multiplex PCR; TCRdb stores just in-frame clones and leaves some out. There are more than 30,000 clones in the sample; 75% to 95% occur only once, and 0.37% lies in the top ten. Material: CD4+ T cells from peripheral blood mononuclear cells, obtained in the third trimester of pregnancy. The source is a female donor in good health, enrolled as a control in a pregnancy study.

The chain recombines TRBV11-1 with TRBJ2-7, with D tentatively TRBD2 (5 bases). CDR3 length: 14 residues. V gave up 3 bases and J gave up 7 bases, with 16 bases separating them. The germline gives CDR1 SGHAT, CDR2 FQDESV (reference sequence). In DNA form, the CDR3 reads TGTGCCAGCAGCTTGACGCCAGCCACTAGGGAGCAGTACTTC. It codes for CASSLTPATREQYF.

This sequence joins TRBV2 and TRBJ2-1; D possibly corresponds to TRBD2 (5 bases). Germline V CDR1 and CDR2: SNHLY, FYNNEI. Trimming shortened V by 2 bases and J by 11 bases, and 19 bases separated the two germline ends. CDR3 length equals 15 residues. This CDR3 reads CASSEFQTPTGKQFF. As DNA, the CDR3 is TGTGCCAGCAGTGAATTTCAGACCCCTACCGGGAAGCAGTTCTTC.

The V call is TRBV25-1, the J call TRBJ2-1; D is perhaps TRBD2 (7 bases). The germline CDR1 and CDR2 sequences are MGHDK and SYGVNS. Trimming took off 8 bases at V and 6 bases at J, with 14 bases between the two ends. This CDR3 has 13 amino acids. The CDR3 is CASWRGGLNEQFF. The CDR3 nucleotides are TGTGCCAGCTGGAGGGGGGGTCTCAATGAGCAGTTCTTC.

This sequence joins TRBV5-1 and TRBJ2-1; D gene unclear. Germline lookup yields CDR1 SGHRS and CDR2 YFSETQ. The CDR3 runs 13 residues. Trimming removed 4 bases at V and 2 bases at J, with 7 bases between. Here the CDR3 DNA reads TGCGCCAGCAGCCGCGACACCTACAATGAGCAGTTCTTC. Protein: CASSRDTYNEQFF.

The chain combines TRBV28 with TRBJ2-2; D is uncertain. The CDR3 loop spans 15 amino acids. V was cut by 7 bases and J by 6 bases, with 18 bases left in between. Germline V lookup: CDR1 MDHEN, CDR2 SYDVKM. The CDR3 DNA follows: TGTGCCAGCACCCTATTCAACGCCCGCGCCGGGGAGCTGTTTTTT. Encoded protein: CASTLFNARAGELFF.

The chain recombines TRBV4-2 with TRBJ2-2, with 9 bases matching TRBD2. After removal of 1 base from V and 2 bases from J, the junction contained 5 bases not matched to a gene. This CDR3 spans 17 amino acids. The germline V gene has CDR1 LGHNA and CDR2 YNFKEQ. CDR3 amino acids: CASSQGLAGFNTGELFF. The CDR3, as DNA: TGTGCCAGCAGCCAAGGGCTAGCGGGATTCAACACCGGGGAGCTGTTTTTT.

The chain uses TRBV6-1 and TRBJ2-1; D may be TRBD2 (5 bases). The CDR3 covers 15 residues. Trimming pared 0 bases from V and 4 bases from J, leaving 10 bases between. In germline, CDR1 is MNHNS, CDR2 SASEGT. The CDR3 protein is CASSEAPGLYNEQFF. For the CDR3, the DNA is TGTGCCAGCAGTGAAGCGCCCGGACTGTACAATGAGCAGTTCTTC.